This TCR beta chain was captured by sequencing in a study of cytomegalovirus exposure and HLA in healthy donors. Turning to this clone: Its matching antigen is unknown.

V lost 2 bases, J lost 3 bases, and 11 bases lay in between. CDR1 is LGHNA and CDR2 is YSLEER in the germline V gene. This CDR3 contains 16 residues. Study conclusions and caveats: Later analysis identified 17,000 or so TCR beta sequences associated with HLA alleles, using a false discovery rate threshold of 0.05.

13 Jbeta primers and 60 Vbeta primers were used for the PCR. The method was immunoSEQ multiplex PCR; TCRdb's version includes in-frame clones alone and lacks a portion of them. The table lists some 98,000 clones, about 81% of them singletons, with approximately 1.5% in the top ten. Specimen: PBMCs. The rearrangement links TRBV4-3 to TRBJ1-6; D is undetermined. The receptor's source is a man aged 40-50 years in good health and CMV-seronegative. The CDR3 DNA is TGCGCCAGCAGCCAATCCATAGCCAACTATAATTCACCCCTCCACTTT. It encodes CASSQSIANYNSPLHF.